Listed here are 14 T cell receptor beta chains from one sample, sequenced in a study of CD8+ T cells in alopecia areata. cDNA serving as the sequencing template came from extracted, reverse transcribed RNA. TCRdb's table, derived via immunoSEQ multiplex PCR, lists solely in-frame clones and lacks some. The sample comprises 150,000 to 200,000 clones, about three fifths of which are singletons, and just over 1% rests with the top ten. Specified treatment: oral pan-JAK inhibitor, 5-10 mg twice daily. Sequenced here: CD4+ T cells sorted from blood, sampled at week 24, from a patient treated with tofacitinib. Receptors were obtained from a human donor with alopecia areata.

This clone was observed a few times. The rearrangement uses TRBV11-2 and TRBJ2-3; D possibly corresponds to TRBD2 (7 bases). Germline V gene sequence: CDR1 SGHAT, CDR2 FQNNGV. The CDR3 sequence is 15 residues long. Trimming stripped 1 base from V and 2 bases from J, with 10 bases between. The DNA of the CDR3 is TGTGCCAGCAGCTTAGCTGGGGGGGCCACAGATACGCAGTATTTT. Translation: CASSLAGGATDTQYF.

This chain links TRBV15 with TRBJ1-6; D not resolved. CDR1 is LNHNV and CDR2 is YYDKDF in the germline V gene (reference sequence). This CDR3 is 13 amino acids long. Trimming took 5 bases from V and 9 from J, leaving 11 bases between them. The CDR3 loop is CATSQVLGSPLHF. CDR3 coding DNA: TGTGCCACCAGCCAGGTGTTGGGTTCACCCCTCCACTTT.

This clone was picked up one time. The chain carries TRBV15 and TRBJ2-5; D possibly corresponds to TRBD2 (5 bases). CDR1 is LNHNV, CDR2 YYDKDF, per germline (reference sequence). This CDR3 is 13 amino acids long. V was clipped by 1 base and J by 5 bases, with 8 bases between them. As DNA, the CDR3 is TGTGCCACCAGCAGAGGTTGGGAGGAGACCCAGTACTTC. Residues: CATSRGWEETQYF.

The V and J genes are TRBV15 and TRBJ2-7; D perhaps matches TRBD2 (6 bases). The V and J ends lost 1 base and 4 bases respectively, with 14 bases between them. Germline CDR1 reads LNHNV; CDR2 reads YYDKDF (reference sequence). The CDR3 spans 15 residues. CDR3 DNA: TGTGCCACCAGCAGAGGGTCGGGGGATACATACGAGCAGTACTTC. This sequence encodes CATSRGSGDTYEQYF.

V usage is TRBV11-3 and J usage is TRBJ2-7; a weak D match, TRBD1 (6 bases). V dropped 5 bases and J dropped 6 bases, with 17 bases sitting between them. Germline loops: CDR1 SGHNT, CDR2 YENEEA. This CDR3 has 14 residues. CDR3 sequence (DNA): TGTGCCAGCAGCCCCCGAGGGGGTACCGCCGAGCAGTACTTC. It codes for CASSPRGGTAEQYF.

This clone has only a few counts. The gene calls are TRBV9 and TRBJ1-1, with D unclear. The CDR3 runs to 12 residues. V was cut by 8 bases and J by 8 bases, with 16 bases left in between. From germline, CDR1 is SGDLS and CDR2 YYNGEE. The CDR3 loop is CASSLEFREAFF. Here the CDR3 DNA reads TGTGCCAGTTCCCTAGAGTTTAGGGAAGCTTTCTTT.

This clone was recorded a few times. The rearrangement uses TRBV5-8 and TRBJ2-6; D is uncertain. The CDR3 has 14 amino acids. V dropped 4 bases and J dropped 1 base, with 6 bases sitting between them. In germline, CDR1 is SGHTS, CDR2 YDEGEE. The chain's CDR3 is CASSVASGANVLTF. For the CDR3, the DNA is TGTGCCAGCAGCGTTGCTTCTGGGGCCAACGTCCTGACTTTC.

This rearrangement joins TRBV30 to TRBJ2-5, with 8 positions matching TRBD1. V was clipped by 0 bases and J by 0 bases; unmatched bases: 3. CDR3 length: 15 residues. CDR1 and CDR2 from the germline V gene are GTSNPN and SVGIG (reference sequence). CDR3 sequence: CAWSVDRGYQETQYF. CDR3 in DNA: TGTGCCTGGAGTGTAGACAGGGGATACCAAGAGACCCAGTACTTC.

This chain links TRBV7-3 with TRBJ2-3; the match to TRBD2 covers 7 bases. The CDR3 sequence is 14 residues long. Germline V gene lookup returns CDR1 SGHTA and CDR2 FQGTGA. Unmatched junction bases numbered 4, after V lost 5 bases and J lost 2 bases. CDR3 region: CASSQTSNTDTQYF. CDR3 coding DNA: TGTGCCAGCAGCCAGACTAGCAACACAGATACGCAGTATTTT.

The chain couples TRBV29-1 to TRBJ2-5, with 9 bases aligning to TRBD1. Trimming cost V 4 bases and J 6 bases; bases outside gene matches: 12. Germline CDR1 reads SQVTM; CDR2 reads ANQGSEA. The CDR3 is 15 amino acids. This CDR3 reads CSVGGGTGRGKTQYF. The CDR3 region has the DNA TGCAGCGTTGGCGGCGGGACAGGGAGGGGAAAGACCCAGTACTTC. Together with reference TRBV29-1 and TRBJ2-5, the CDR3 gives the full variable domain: SAVISQKPSRDICQRGTSLTIQCQVDSQVTMMFWYRQQPGQSLTLIATANQGSEATYESGFVIDKFPISRPNLTFSTLTVSNMSPEDSSIYLCSVGGGTGRGKTQYFGPGTRLLVL.

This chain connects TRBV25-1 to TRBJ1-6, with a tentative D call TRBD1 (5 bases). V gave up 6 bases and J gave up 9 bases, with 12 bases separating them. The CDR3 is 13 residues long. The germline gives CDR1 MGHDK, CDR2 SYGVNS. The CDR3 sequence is CASRASRGSPLHF. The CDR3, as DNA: TGTGCCAGCAGGGCCTCGAGGGGTTCACCCCTCCACTTT.

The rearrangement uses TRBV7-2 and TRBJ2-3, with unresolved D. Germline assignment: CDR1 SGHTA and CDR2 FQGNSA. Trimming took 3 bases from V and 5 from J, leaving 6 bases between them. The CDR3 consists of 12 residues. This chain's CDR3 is CASSFIEDTQYF. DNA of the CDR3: TGTGCCAGCAGCTTTATCGAAGATACGCAGTATTTT.

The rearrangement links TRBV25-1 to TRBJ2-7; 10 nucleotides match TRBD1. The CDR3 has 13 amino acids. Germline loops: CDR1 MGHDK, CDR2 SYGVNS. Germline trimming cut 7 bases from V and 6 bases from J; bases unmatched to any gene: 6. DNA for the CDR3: TGTGCCAGCAAGGGACAGGGGATCGGCGAGCAGTACTTC. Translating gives CASKGQGIGEQYF.

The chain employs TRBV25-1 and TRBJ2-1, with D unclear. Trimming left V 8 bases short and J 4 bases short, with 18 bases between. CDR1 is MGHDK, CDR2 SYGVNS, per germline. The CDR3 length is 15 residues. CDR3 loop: CASGHGQLPYNEQFF. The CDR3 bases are TGTGCCAGCGGCCACGGCCAGCTTCCTTACAATGAGCAGTTCTTC.